Each of the 19 T cell receptor beta chains below was sequenced from the same sample in a study of blood T cell repertoires in COVID-19. TCRdb's table, derived via immunoSEQ multiplex PCR, lists solely in-frame clones and lacks some. The sample consists of tens of thousands of clones, approximately 76% of them appearing once. The sequencing input was peripheral blood. These receptors all stem from a man between 70 and 80 years old with active or convalescent COVID-19.

CDR3 protein: CASGFLRDHTDTQYF. The CDR3 nucleotides are TGTGCTAGTGGTTTCCTCCGGGATCACACAGATACGCAGTATTTT. The V call is TRBV12-5, the J call TRBJ2-3, with D perhaps matching TRBD2 (5 bases). The germline V gene has CDR1 LGHNT and CDR2 FRNRAP. The CDR3 loop spans 15 amino acids. Trimming shortened V by 3 bases and J by 2 bases, and 12 bases separated the two germline ends. Together with reference TRBV12-5 and TRBJ2-3, the CDR3 gives the full variable domain: DARVTQTPRHKVTEMGQEVTMRCQPILGHNTVFWYRQTMMQGLELLAYFRNRAPLDDSGMPKDRFSAEMPDATLATLKIQPSEPRDSAVYFCASGFLRDHTDTQYFGPGTRLTVL.

The CDR3 DNA reads as TGTGCCACCAGCCCGGGGGGACCCTCTGGGGCCAACGTCCTGACTTTC. This gives the protein CATSPGGPSGANVLTF. The J gene is TRBJ2-6, the V gene TRBV15, with 7 bases matching TRBD2. J was trimmed by 0 bases and V by 5 bases; bases with no gene match: 4. This CDR3 has 16 residues. The V gene's germline CDR1 is LNHNV and CDR2 YYDKDF (reference sequence).

V is TRBV10-1 and J is TRBJ2-2; D is perhaps TRBD1 (5 bases). This CDR3 contains 13 residues. The germline V gene encodes CDR1 WNHNN and CDR2 SYGVQD (reference sequence). Trimming took off 6 bases at V and 3 bases at J, with 8 bases between the two ends. The CDR3 reads CASRQTDTGELFF. CDR3 coding DNA: TGCGCCAGCAGACAGACAGACACCGGGGAGCTGTTTTTT.

The chain combines TRBV13 with TRBJ1-1; a weak D match, TRBD1 (5 bases). CDR3 size: 12 residues. Between the trimmed V and J ends, which lost 5 bases and 5 bases, there was a span of 9 bases. CDR1 and CDR2 (germline): PRHDT, FYEKMQ (reference sequence). CDR3 in amino acids: CASSRQNTEAFF. The CDR3 coding sequence is TGTGCCAGCAGCCGACAGAATACTGAAGCTTTCTTT.

This clone has ten or more counts. The V gene is TRBV5-4, the J gene TRBJ1-2, with D unclear. The CDR3 covers 13 residues. Germline-derived CDR1 and CDR2 are SGHNT and YYREEE (reference sequence). Trimming cost V 4 bases and J 8 bases, with 15 bases left between them. In DNA form, the CDR3 reads TGTGCCAGCAGCATATCAGGCCCTCGGGGCTACACCTTC. Translated: CASSISGPRGYTF.

This chain uses TRBV6-5 with TRBJ1-1; 9 bases are shared with TRBD1. Per the germline V gene, CDR1 is MNHEY and CDR2 is SVGAGI. The trim removed 6 bases at V and 5 bases at J, leaving 10 bases unmatched. The CDR3 loop spans 15 amino acids. For the CDR3, the DNA is TGTGCCAGCAGACCTCCGGGACAGGGCCGGACTGAAGCTTTCTTT. Translating gives CASRPPGQGRTEAFF.

The CDR3 loop reads CAWMSQETQYF. The CDR3 DNA sequence: TGTGCCTGGATGTCCCAGGAGACCCAGTACTTC. J is TRBJ2-5 and V is TRBV30; no reliable D call. V dropped 4 bases and J dropped 5 bases, with 8 bases sitting between them. The CDR3 spans 11 residues. Per germline, CDR1 GTSNPN and CDR2 SVGIG (reference sequence).

V is TRBV7-4 and J is TRBJ2-1, with D uncertain. The CDR3 is 13 residues long. From germline, CDR1 is SGHVT and CDR2 SQSDAQ. V was shortened by 5 bases and J by 4 bases, with 9 bases between the two germline ends. The CDR3 nucleotides are TGTGCCAGCAGCCAAGACTTTTACAATGAGCAGTTCTTC. It yields the protein CASSQDFYNEQFF. The full variable domain, in which reference TRBV7-4 and TRBJ2-1 provide the parts outside the CDR3, is GAGVSQSPRYKVAKRGRDVALRCDSISGHVTLYWYRQTLGQGSEVLTYSQSDAQRDKSGRPSGRFSAERPERSVSTLKIQRTEQGDSAVYLCASSQDFYNEQFFGPGTRLTVL.

This clone was seen ten or more times. This chain links TRBV5-4 with TRBJ2-3; 12 bases align to TRBD2. The CDR3 spans 16 residues. Germline loops: CDR1 SGHNT, CDR2 YYREEE (reference sequence). The V gene end was trimmed by 4 bases and the J gene end by 2 bases; junction bases not matched to a gene: 5. CDR3 residues: CASSQGLAGITDTQYF. The CDR3 nucleotides read TGTGCCAGCAGCCAAGGACTAGCGGGGATCACAGATACGCAGTATTTT.

The chain links TRBV5-1 to TRBJ2-2; 10 positions match TRBD1. The CDR3 has 15 amino acids. After removal of 7 bases from V and 4 bases from J, the junction contained 7 bases not matched to a gene. CDR1 is SGHRS, CDR2 YFSETQ, per germline. CDR3 sequence (DNA): TGCGCCAGCTGTATCGGGACAGGGGCCACCGGGGAGCTGTTTTTT. Its protein is CASCIGTGATGELFF. The complete variable domain, with remaining parts taken from reference TRBV5-1 and TRBJ2-2, reads KAGVTQTPRYLIKTRGQQVTLSCSPISGHRSVSWYQQTPGQGLQFLFEYFSETQRNKGNFPGRFSGRQFSNSRSEMNVSTLELGDSALYLCASCIGTGATGELFFGEGSRLTVL.

This clone came up a few times. The chain is built from TRBV9 and TRBJ1-6; 7 bases are shared with TRBD1. Germline loops: CDR1 SGDLS, CDR2 YYNGEE. CDR3 length equals 15 residues. V shed 4 bases and J 1 base; nucleotides not matched to a gene: 2. The CDR3 DNA reads TGTGCCAGCAGCTACAGGGGTTCCTATAATTCACCCCTCCACTTT. The encoded protein is CASSYRGSYNSPLHF.

This rearrangement joins TRBV3-1 (or the pseudogene TRBV3-2) to TRBJ2-3, with TRBD2 as a possible D gene (5 bases). Germline-derived CDR1 and CDR2 are LGHDT and YNNKEL (reference sequence). CDR3 length equals 14 residues. Between the trimmed V and J ends, which lost 5 bases and 2 bases, there was a span of 11 bases. In nucleotides, the CDR3 is TGTGCCAGCAGCATACAGCGGAACACAGATACGCAGTATTTT. Amino acid sequence: CASSIQRNTDTQYF.

The chain recombines TRBV19 with TRBJ2-4; 10 bases fit TRBD1. Germline V gives CDR1 LNHDA, CDR2 SQIVND (reference sequence). The CDR3 is made up of 14 amino acids. V shed 7 bases and J 3 bases; nucleotides not matched to a gene: 3. CDR3 sequence reads: CASTDRGGKNIQYF. The DNA for the CDR3 is TGTGCCAGTACGGACAGGGGGGGCAAAAACATTCAGTACTTC. The full variable domain, with the rest looked up from reference TRBV19 and TRBJ2-4, is DGGITQSPKYLFRKEGQNVTLSCEQNLNHDAMYWYRQDPGQGLRLIYYSQIVNDFQKGDIAEGYSVSREKKESFPLTVTSAQKNPTAFYLCASTDRGGKNIQYFGAGTRLSVL.

The J gene is TRBJ2-5, the V gene TRBV5-1; 7 bases are shared with TRBD1. From germline, CDR1 is SGHRS and CDR2 YFSETQ. This CDR3 spans 11 amino acids. J lost 13 bases, V lost 7 bases, and 10 bases had no gene match. The CDR3 spells CASRGQPVWYF. CDR3 sequence (DNA): TGCGCCAGCCGGGGACAGCCGGTCTGGTACTTC.

The chain combines TRBV5-1 with TRBJ1-1; 8 bases fit TRBD1. The CDR3 sequence is 15 residues long. The trim removed 2 bases at V and 4 bases at J, leaving 7 bases unmatched. Per the germline V gene, CDR1 is SGHRS and CDR2 is YFSETQ. The CDR3 region is CASSFSTGGGTEAFF. In DNA, the CDR3 is TGCGCCAGCAGCTTTTCAACAGGGGGAGGCACTGAAGCTTTCTTT.

V and J are TRBV15 and TRBJ2-2; maybe TRBD2 (6 bases). V lost 0 bases and J lost 8, with 10 bases in between. Germline V lookup: CDR1 LNHNV, CDR2 YYDKDF (reference sequence). The CDR3 is 14 amino acids. CDR3 DNA sequence: TGTGCCACCAGCAGAGAGGAGGGCCTAGGGGAGCTGTTTTTT. Translated, it gives CATSREEGLGELFF.

This clone was recorded only once. The chain joins TRBV18 to TRBJ2-4, with D hard to call. Germline V gives CDR1 KGHSH, CDR2 LQKENI. CDR3 size: 14 residues. The V end was cut by 6 bases, the J end by 1 base, with 10 bases between. CDR3 residues: CASSPRVAKNIQYF. The CDR3 DNA reads TGTGCCAGCTCCCCCCGGGTTGCCAAAAACATTCAGTACTTC.

This CDR3 is CASSPWTGADTEAFF. CDR3 DNA: TGTGCCAGCAGCCCCTGGACAGGGGCAGACACTGAAGCTTTCTTT. The chain combines TRBV4-2 with TRBJ1-1, with TRBD1 matching 9 bases. The germline V gene has CDR1 LGHNA and CDR2 YNFKEQ. Trimming removed 4 bases from V and 3 bases from J; junction bases left unmatched: 6. This CDR3 spans 15 amino acids.

The chain uses TRBV5-1 and TRBJ2-3; 7 positions agree with TRBD1. The CDR3 consists of 14 residues. The V and J ends lost 4 bases and 4 bases, in that order; junction bases with no gene match: 6. The germline gives CDR1 SGHRS, CDR2 YFSETQ. CDR3 DNA: TGCGCCAGCAGCGGGGGACAGCTAGCAGATACGCAGTATTTT. It translates to CASSGGQLADTQYF.